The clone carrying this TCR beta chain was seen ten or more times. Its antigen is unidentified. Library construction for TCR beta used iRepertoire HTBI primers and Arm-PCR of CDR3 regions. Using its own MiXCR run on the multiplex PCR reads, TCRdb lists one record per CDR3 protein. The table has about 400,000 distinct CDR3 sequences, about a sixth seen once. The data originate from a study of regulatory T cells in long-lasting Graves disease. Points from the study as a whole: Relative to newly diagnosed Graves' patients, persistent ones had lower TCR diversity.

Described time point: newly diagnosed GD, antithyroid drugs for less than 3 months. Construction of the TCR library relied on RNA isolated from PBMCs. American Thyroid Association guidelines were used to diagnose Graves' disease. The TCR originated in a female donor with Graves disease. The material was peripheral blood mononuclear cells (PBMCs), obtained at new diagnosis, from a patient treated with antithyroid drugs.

DNA of the CDR3: TGTGCCAGCAGCCCCGGTCCCGGGTTAAGGACTGAAGCTTTCTTT. This encodes CASSPGPGLRTEAFF. This chain connects TRBV11-2 to TRBJ1-1; D gene ambiguous. CDR3 size: 15 residues. In germline, CDR1 is SGHAT, CDR2 FQNNGV. The V end was cut by 5 bases, the J end by 5 bases, with 18 bases between. The full variable domain, in which reference TRBV11-2 and TRBJ1-1 provide the parts outside the CDR3, is EAGVAQSPRYKIIEKRQSVAFWCNPISGHATLYWYQQILGQGPKLLIQFQNNGVVDDSQLPKDRFSAERLKGVDSTLKIQPAKLEDSAVYLCASSPGPGLRTEAFFGQGTRLTVV.